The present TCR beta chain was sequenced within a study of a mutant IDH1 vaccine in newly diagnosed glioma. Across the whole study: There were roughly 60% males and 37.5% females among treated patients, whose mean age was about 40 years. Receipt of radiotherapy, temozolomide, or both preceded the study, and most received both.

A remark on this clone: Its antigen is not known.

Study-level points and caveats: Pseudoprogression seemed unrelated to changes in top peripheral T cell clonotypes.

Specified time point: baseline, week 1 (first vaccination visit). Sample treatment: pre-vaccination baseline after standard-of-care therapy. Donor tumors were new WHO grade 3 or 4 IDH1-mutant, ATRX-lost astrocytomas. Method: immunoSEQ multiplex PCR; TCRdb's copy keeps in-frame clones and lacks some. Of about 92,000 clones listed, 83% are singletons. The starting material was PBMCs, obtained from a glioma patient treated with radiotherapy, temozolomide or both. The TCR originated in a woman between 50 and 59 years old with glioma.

CDR3 sequence: CASSLRRQGQYEQYF. The CDR3, as DNA: TGTGCCAGCAGCCTCCGGAGGCAGGGCCAGTACGAGCAGTACTTC. The chain uses TRBV14 and TRBJ2-7; D tentatively fits TRBD1 or TRBD2 (5 bases each). V lost 4 bases to trimming and J lost 4 bases, with 17 bases between them. The CDR3 length is 15 residues. CDR1 is SGHDN and CDR2 is FVKESK in the germline V gene.